These T cell receptor beta chains were read from a single sample in a study of beta chain features in type 1 diabetes. Generated by immunoSEQ multiplex PCR, the TCRdb table keeps only in-frame clones and is missing some. The sample lists roughly 380,000 clones, around 20% occurring once. The sample was naive CD4+ T cells from blood. These receptors originate from a woman aged 18-35 years in good health. Both conserved end residues are part of each CDR3. The D gene is left open where the match is weak. A clone size is listed for some rows: how often the clone was seen (once, few, many), or a class if it is expanded.

D: -; size: few; V: TRBV6-5; J: TRBJ1-5; CDR3: CASSLAGVDQPQHF; DNA: TGTGCCAGCAGTTTGGCAGGGGTGGATCAGCCCCAGCATTTT
D: -; size: few; V: TRBV19; J: TRBJ1-1; CDR3: CASSTLDAGTEAFF; DNA: TGTGCCAGTAGTACCCTCGATGCGGGGACTGAAGCTTTCTTT
D: TRBD1; size: -; V: TRBV5-1; J: TRBJ2-6; CDR3: CASIGRGQGANVLTF; DNA: TGCGCCAGCATCGGCAGGGGGCAGGGGGCCAACGTCCTGACTTTC
D: TRBD1; size: few; V: TRBV29-1; J: TRBJ2-3; CDR3: CSVPQDRGRDTQYF; DNA: TGCAGCGTCCCCCAAGACAGGGGGAGAGATACGCAGTATTTT
D: -; size: -; V: TRBV19; J: TRBJ2-1; CDR3: CASGESWNEQFF; DNA: TGTGCCTCCGGGGAATCTTGGAATGAGCAGTTCTTC
D: -; size: few; V: TRBV7-2; J: TRBJ2-7; CDR3: CASSLQGRWEEQYF; DNA: TGTGCCAGCAGCTTACAGGGCCGGTGGGAAGAGCAGTACTTC
D: -; size: few; V: TRBV6-6; J: TRBJ2-7; CDR3: CASSPLLGQGSEQYF; DNA: TGTGCCAGCAGTCCCCTCCTGGGGCAAGGAAGCGAGCAGTACTTC
D: -; size: -; V: TRBV6-6; J: TRBJ1-5; CDR3: CASQSGAESNQPQHF; DNA: TGTGCCAGCCAGTCCGGCGCGGAGAGCAATCAGCCCCAGCATTTT
D: -; size: -; V: TRBV7-9; J: TRBJ1-4; CDR3: CASSLDFGGSNEKLFF; DNA: TGTGCCAGCAGCTTAGACTTCGGGGGATCTAATGAAAAACTGTTTTTT
D: -; size: -; V: TRBV7-2; J: TRBJ2-7; CDR3: CASSAQYEQYF; DNA: TGTGCCAGCAGCGCACAGTACGAGCAGTACTTC
D: -; size: few; V: TRBV18; J: TRBJ1-2; CDR3: CASSPDKLYGYTF; DNA: TGTGCCAGCTCACCAGACAAGCTCTATGGCTACACCTTC
D: -; size: -; V: TRBV5-4; J: TRBJ2-7; CDR3: CASSLSQSGRTYEQYF; DNA: TGTGCCAGCAGCTTGTCGCAGAGCGGGCGAACCTACGAGCAGTACTTC
D: -; size: -; V: TRBV28; J: TRBJ2-7; CDR3: CASSNLQGRHEQYF; DNA: TGTGCCAGTTCAAACCTCCAGGGTAGACACGAGCAGTACTTC
D: TRBD1; size: -; V: TRBV11-2; J: TRBJ1-4; CDR3: CASSLDRGSEKLFF; DNA: TGTGCCAGCAGCTTGGACAGGGGCAGTGAAAAACTGTTTTTT
D: -; size: -; V: TRBV7-2; J: TRBJ2-5; CDR3: CASSLALGTQYF; DNA: TGTGCCAGCAGCTTAGCGCTGGGCACGCAGTACTTC
D: TRBD1; size: few; V: TRBV30; J: TRBJ1-2; CDR3: CAWRLPGQAYGYTF; DNA: TGTGCCTGGAGGTTACCGGGACAGGCTTATGGCTACACCTTC
D: -; size: few; V: TRBV18; J: TRBJ2-1; CDR3: CASSHPRGYNEQFF; DNA: TGTGCCAGCTCCCACCCACGAGGGTACAATGAGCAGTTCTTC
D: -; size: -; V: TRBV30; J: TRBJ2-3; CDR3: CAWTHGGSSTDTQYF; DNA: TGTGCCTGGACCCACGGCGGATCTAGCACAGATACGCAGTATTTT
D: -; size: -; V: TRBV5-1; J: TRBJ2-1; CDR3: CASSVQGQRNNEQFF; DNA: TGCGCCAGCAGCGTTCAGGGACAAAGGAACAATGAGCAGTTCTTC
D: -; size: -; V: TRBV5-1; J: TRBJ2-5; CDR3: CASSLRASKETQYF; DNA: TGCGCCAGCAGCTTGCGGGCTAGCAAGGAGACCCAGTACTTC
D: -; size: -; V: TRBV5-1; J: TRBJ2-7; CDR3: CASSLARHSYEQYF; DNA: TGCGCCAGCAGCTTGGCCAGACATTCCTACGAGCAGTACTTC
D: -; size: once; V: TRBV9; J: TRBJ1-6; CDR3: CASSQGGDPYNSPLHF; DNA: TGTGCCAGCAGCCAAGGGGGGGACCCCTATAATTCACCCCTCCACTTT
D: -; size: -; V: TRBV19; J: TRBJ2-1; CDR3: CASSTMEGTYNEQFF; DNA: TGTGCCAGTAGTACTATGGAGGGAACCTACAATGAGCAGTTCTTC
D: TRBD2; size: -; V: TRBV30; J: TRBJ2-3; CDR3: CAWSVGLAGGTDTQYF; DNA: TGTGCCTGGAGTGTAGGGCTAGCGGGAGGGACAGATACGCAGTATTTT
D: -; size: -; V: TRBV5-4; J: TRBJ2-5; CDR3: CASSLGLAETQYF; DNA: TGTGCCAGCAGCTTAGGCCTAGCAGAGACCCAGTACTTC
D: -; size: -; V: TRBV5-6; J: TRBJ1-2; CDR3: CASSLSTGFGYTF; DNA: TGTGCCAGCAGCTTATCTACAGGGTTTGGCTACACCTTC
D: TRBD1; size: -; V: TRBV7-9; J: TRBJ2-5; CDR3: CASSFRDRGETQYF; DNA: TGTGCCAGCAGCTTCCGGGACAGGGGGGAGACCCAGTACTTC
D: -; size: -; V: TRBV27; J: TRBJ2-6; CDR3: CASSLYNVLTF; DNA: TGTGCCAGCAGTCTGTACAACGTCCTGACTTTC
D: -; size: few; V: TRBV5-1; J: TRBJ2-3; CDR3: CASSLSQNTDTQYF; DNA: TGCGCCAGCAGCTTGAGTCAGAACACAGATACGCAGTATTTT
D: -; size: -; V: TRBV21-1; J: TRBJ1-3; CDR3: CASSPRGGRRASGNTIYF; DNA: TGTGCCAGCAGCCCCCGGGGAGGTCGACGGGCCTCTGGAAACACCATATATTTT
D: -; size: -; V: TRBV18; J: TRBJ2-6; CDR3: CASSPLRQGHSGANVLTF; DNA: TGTGCCAGCTCACCACTCCGGCAGGGACACTCTGGGGCCAACGTCCTGACTTTC
D: TRBD1; size: few; V: TRBV5-4; J: TRBJ1-2; CDR3: CASSLDGQGTYGYTF; DNA: TGTGCCAGCAGCTTGGACGGACAGGGGACCTATGGCTACACCTTC
D: TRBD1; size: few; V: TRBV5-1; J: TRBJ1-4; CDR3: CASSLQGANEKLFF; DNA: TGCGCCAGCAGCTTACAGGGGGCTAATGAAAAACTGTTTTTT
D: -; size: few; V: TRBV5-4; J: TRBJ2-5; CDR3: CASSLEVGRYGETQYF; DNA: TGTGCCAGCAGCTTGGAGGTTGGCAGGTATGGAGAGACCCAGTACTTC
D: TRBD2; size: -; V: TRBV7-9; J: TRBJ2-2; CDR3: CASSRGLAGELFF; DNA: TGTGCCAGCAGCCGGGGACTAGCTGGGGAGCTGTTTTTT
D: -; size: few; V: TRBV27; J: TRBJ2-3; CDR3: CASSLGGDTQYF; DNA: TGTGCCAGCAGTTTAGGAGGAGATACGCAGTATTTT
D: -; size: -; V: TRBV5-8; J: TRBJ2-1; CDR3: CASSSWGSRIEQFF; DNA: TGTGCCAGCAGCTCTTGGGGCTCCCGGATTGAGCAGTTCTTC
D: TRBD1; size: few; V: TRBV11-2; J: TRBJ2-5; CDR3: CASSIQGVQETQYF; DNA: TGTGCCAGCAGCATACAGGGGGTTCAAGAGACCCAGTACTTC
D: -; size: -; V: TRBV7-9; J: TRBJ2-7; CDR3: CASSTLGAATGEQYF; DNA: TGTGCCAGCAGCACCCTCGGAGCGGCCACCGGGGAGCAGTACTTC
D: -; size: -; V: TRBV15; J: TRBJ2-1; CDR3: CATSRDSGGGYNEQFF; DNA: TGTGCCACCAGCAGAGATTCAGGAGGAGGCTACAATGAGCAGTTCTTC
D: -; size: few; V: TRBV14; J: TRBJ1-1; CDR3: CASSHRVGEAFF; DNA: TGTGCCAGCAGCCACAGGGTTGGAGAAGCTTTCTTT
D: -; size: -; V: TRBV5-1; J: TRBJ2-3; CDR3: CASSPTVTSTDTQYF; DNA: TGCGCCAGCAGCCCGACAGTAACTAGCACAGATACGCAGTATTTT
D: -; size: -; V: TRBV19; J: TRBJ1-2; CDR3: CASSLGRGPNGYTF; DNA: TGTGCCAGTAGCCTTGGCAGGGGCCCCAATGGCTACACCTTC
D: -; size: -; V: TRBV7-2; J: TRBJ1-2; CDR3: CASSLIYNVYGYTF; DNA: TGTGCCAGCAGCTTAATTTACAACGTCTATGGCTACACCTTC
D: -; size: few; V: TRBV4-2; J: TRBJ1-2; CDR3: CASSQVGTGEHGYTF; DNA: TGTGCCAGCAGCCAAGTTGGAACGGGGGAACATGGCTACACCTTC
D: TRBD1; size: -; V: TRBV7-2; J: TRBJ1-6; CDR3: CASSSRQGQGSPLHF; DNA: TGTGCCAGCAGCTCGCGACAGGGGCAGGGGTCACCCCTCCACTTT